Following are 25 T cell receptor beta chains from one sample sequenced in a study of radiotherapy plus CTLA-4 blockade in lung cancer. Clones were read by immunoSEQ multiplex PCR, and TCRdb kept only the in-frame ones, dropping some. The data hold about 62,000 clones, with approximately 76% observed a single time. Sequenced here: peripheral blood, sampled from a patient treated with radiotherapy plus ipilimumab. The receptor set was obtained from a human donor with non-small cell lung cancer who had a complete response to radiotherapy plus ipilimumab.

The CDR3 spells CASNRGFTDTQYF. CDR3 nucleotides: TGTGCCAGCAACCGCGGGTTTACAGATACGCAGTATTTT. V gene TRBV27 combines with J gene TRBJ2-3, with D perhaps matching TRBD2 (5 bases). Deletions cut 7 bases from V and 3 bases from J, with 11 bases between. The germline V gene has CDR1 MNHEY and CDR2 SMNVEV (reference sequence). This CDR3 spans 13 amino acids.

This sequence joins TRBV10-3 and TRBJ2-2; 9 nucleotides agree with TRBD1. J gave up 2 bases and V 10 bases, and 5 bases lay outside the gene matches. The CDR3 contains 14 residues. The germline V gene has CDR1 ENHRY and CDR2 SYGVKD. The CDR3: CATTDRGNTGELFF. In DNA form, the CDR3 reads TGTGCCACCACGGACAGGGGCAACACCGGGGAGCTGTTTTTT.

The chain recombines TRBV7-2 with TRBJ2-4; 8 bases match TRBD2. The length of the CDR3 is 18 residues. V lost 5 bases and J lost 5; bases outside the gene matches: 17. CDR1 is SGHTA and CDR2 is FQGNSA in the germline V gene. CDR3 protein: CASSPPLGGGPSQNIQYF. CDR3 bases: TGTGCCAGCAGCCCCCCCCTCGGGGGGGGCCCCTCCCAAAACATTCAGTACTTC.

The chain recombines TRBV19 with TRBJ1-1; D call uncertain. CDR1 and CDR2 (germline): LNHDA, SQIVND (reference sequence). Trimming cost V 5 bases and J 0 bases, with 13 bases left between them. The CDR3 is 15 residues long. The CDR3 sequence is CASSVAGSMNTEAFF. CDR3 DNA: TGTGCCAGTAGTGTGGCAGGTAGTATGAACACTGAAGCTTTCTTT.

The chain uses TRBV5-4 and TRBJ2-1; possible D gene TRBD2, 5 bases. CDR3 length: 18 amino acids. Trimming took 2 bases from V and 6 from J, leaving 24 bases between them. The germline gives CDR1 SGHNT, CDR2 YYREEE (reference sequence). CDR3 residues: CASSFGSGLDPRGNEQFF. The CDR3 nucleotides read TGTGCCAGCAGCTTTGGGAGCGGACTTGACCCTCGGGGCAATGAGCAGTTCTTC. Combining the CDR3 with reference TRBV5-4 and TRBJ2-1 gives the whole variable domain ETGVTQSPTHLIKTRGQQVTLRCSSQSGHNTVSWYQQALGQGPQFIFQYYREEENGRGNFPPRFSGLQFPNYSSELNVNALELDDSALYLCASSFGSGLDPRGNEQFFGPGTRLTVL.

Worth noting for this clone: Other DNA variants within this sample encode the same CDR3. The chain uses TRBV10-3 and TRBJ1-2; D perhaps matches TRBD1 (5 bases). The CDR3 spans 13 residues. The V end was cut by 0 bases, the J end by 8 bases, with 10 bases between. Germline V gene data show CDR1 as ENHRY and CDR2 as SYGVKD. CDR3 amino acids: CAISESPGLGYTF. As DNA, the CDR3 is TGTGCCATCAGTGAGTCTCCAGGGCTCGGCTACACCTTC.

V is TRBV4-2 and J is TRBJ2-5, with 7 bases that match TRBD2. Germline CDR1 reads LGHNA; CDR2 reads YNFKEQ. The trim removed 5 bases at V and 5 bases at J, leaving 5 bases unmatched. This CDR3 has 13 amino acids. The CDR3, as DNA: TGTGCCAGCAGCGGGAGGGTTATGGAGACCCAGTACTTC. Encoded protein: CASSGRVMETQYF.

The chain is built from TRBV29-1 and TRBJ2-2; the match to TRBD2 covers 7 bases. The CDR3 is made up of 18 amino acids. V was pared by 4 bases and J by 5 bases, with 19 bases of the junction left unmatched. Germline V CDR1 and CDR2: SQVTM, ANQGSEA. CDR3 protein: CSVGRRLGGSMGTGELFF. The CDR3 DNA is TGCAGCGTTGGGAGGCGGTTGGGCGGGAGCATGGGGACCGGGGAGCTGTTTTTT.

This rearrangement joins TRBV6-1 to TRBJ2-7, with a possible D match to TRBD2 (6 bases). Germline V gives CDR1 MNHNS, CDR2 SASEGT. This CDR3 has 13 amino acids. Trimming removed 3 bases from V and 4 bases from J, with 10 bases in between. CDR3 sequence: CASSDLGGYEQYF. In DNA form, the CDR3 reads TGTGCCAGCAGTGACCTTGGGGGGTACGAGCAGTACTTC.

The V and J genes are TRBV19 and TRBJ1-1; D remains unclear. This CDR3 is 13 amino acids long. CDR1 LNHDA and CDR2 SQIVND come from the germline V gene (reference sequence). V dropped 5 bases and J dropped 1 base, with 8 bases sitting between them. The CDR3 bases are TGTGCCAGTAGTTCGCGAACGAACACTGAAGCTTTCTTT. Protein: CASSSRTNTEAFF.

The chain joins TRBV5-8 to TRBJ2-2; 9 bases align to TRBD2. Per the germline V gene, CDR1 is SGHTS and CDR2 is YDEGEE. Trimming at V came to 4 bases and at J to 6 bases, leaving 7 bases not matched to a gene. The CDR3 is made up of 15 amino acids. For the CDR3, the DNA is TGTGCCAGCAGCCGGGCGGGGGGGCCCCCCGGGGAGCTGTTTTTT. Translating it yields CASSRAGGPPGELFF.

This clone was counted only a few times. The chain has TRBV5-4 and TRBJ1-3; D perhaps matches TRBD1 (5 bases). V was trimmed by 5 bases and J by 4 bases, leaving 13 bases between them. Germline V lookup: CDR1 SGHNT, CDR2 YYREEE (reference sequence). CDR3 length: 14 amino acids. CDR3 residues: CASRDPGVGNTIYF. The CDR3 DNA sequence: TGTGCCAGCAGGGACCCGGGGGTCGGAAACACCATATATTTT.

For the CDR3, the DNA is TGTGCCAGCAGCCCCCGAGGGTTACGGAACACTGAAGCTTTCTTT. This encodes CASSPRGLRNTEAFF. This chain links TRBV11-2 with TRBJ1-1; D is ambiguous. Germline lookup yields CDR1 SGHAT and CDR2 FQNNGV. Deletions cut 5 bases from V and 1 base from J, with 14 bases between. The CDR3 spans 15 residues.

The chain carries TRBV18 and TRBJ2-5, with 8 bases lining up with TRBD1. The J call is doubtful: the DNA matches TRBJ2-7 better. Germline lookup yields CDR1 KGHSH and CDR2 LQKENI. The CDR3 loop spans 14 amino acids. This chain's CDR3 is CASSSRTGYYEQYF. CDR3 nucleotides: TGTGCCAGCTCATCCAGGACAGGGTATTACGAGCAGTACTTC.

The V gene is TRBV18, the J gene TRBJ2-1; 8 nucleotides match TRBD1. This CDR3 has 15 residues. Germline loops: CDR1 KGHSH, CDR2 LQKENI. Trimming took 4 bases from V and 2 from J; bases not matched to a gene: 4. The CDR3 bases are TGTGCCAGCTCACTGACAGGGGATCCCTACAATGAGCAGTTCTTC. Translation gives CASSLTGDPYNEQFF.

This clone has a single count. The rearrangement joins TRBV28 to TRBJ1-2, with 8 bases lining up with TRBD1. The germline gives CDR1 MDHEN, CDR2 SYDVKM. V trimming: 5 bases; J trimming: 3 bases; junction bases outside the gene matches: 2. The CDR3 is made up of 13 amino acids. The CDR3 here is CASSPGGYYGYTF. In nucleotides, the CDR3 is TGTGCCAGCAGTCCAGGGGGCTACTATGGCTACACCTTC.

The rearrangement uses TRBV11-2 and TRBJ2-3, with TRBD2 identical over 9 bases. V lost 4 bases and J lost 6; bases outside the gene matches: 8. Germline V gene sequence: CDR1 SGHAT, CDR2 FQNNGV. The CDR3 extends over 15 amino acids. CDR3 coding DNA: TGTGCCAGCAGCTCCTTAGCGGGGGCTTGGGATACGCAGTATTTT. This sequence encodes CASSSLAGAWDTQYF.

V gene TRBV7-9 combines with J gene TRBJ2-3; D is unresolved. V shed 5 bases and J shed 0 bases, with 3 bases lying between them. The CDR3 is 12 residues long. Germline V CDR1 and CDR2: SEHNR, FQNEAQ (reference sequence). The CDR3 nucleotides read TGTGCCAGCAGCCTAAGCACAGATACGCAGTATTTT. Translated, it gives CASSLSTDTQYF.

The table lists this clone with a few counts. CDR3 protein: CASSSGANYGYTF. CDR3 bases: TGTGCCAGCAGTTCCGGGGCTAACTATGGCTACACCTTC. The rearrangement joins TRBV6-5 to TRBJ1-2; D call uncertain. CDR1 and CDR2 (germline): MNHEY, SVGAGI. Trimming pared 4 bases from V and 0 bases from J, leaving 6 bases between. The CDR3 contains 13 residues.

This chain connects TRBV9 to TRBJ2-2, with D maybe TRBD1 (6 bases). Germline V gene data show CDR1 as SGDLS and CDR2 as YYNGEE. This CDR3 region has 14 residues. The ends were cut back, 0 bases at V and 6 bases at J, with 9 bases in the middle. CDR3 region: CASSVDRVAGELFF. CDR3 nucleotides: TGTGCCAGCAGCGTAGACAGGGTGGCCGGGGAGCTGTTTTTT. Combining the CDR3 with reference TRBV9 and TRBJ2-2 gives the whole variable domain DSGVTQTPKHLITATGQRVTLRCSPRSGDLSVYWYQQSLDQGLQFLIQYYNGEERAKGNILERFSAQQFPDLHSELNLSSLELGDSALYFCASSVDRVAGELFFGEGSRLTVL.

This clone came up a few times. V usage is TRBV9 and J usage is TRBJ2-6; D ambiguous. V was pared by 0 bases and J by 2 bases, with 12 bases between. The germline gives CDR1 SGDLS, CDR2 YYNGEE. The CDR3 contains 17 residues. CDR3 in amino acids: CASSVGGFLTGANVLTF. CDR3 nucleotide sequence: TGTGCCAGCAGCGTAGGAGGTTTTTTGACTGGGGCCAACGTCCTGACTTTC. Looking up the rest from reference TRBV9 and TRBJ2-6 gives the full variable domain: DSGVTQTPKHLITATGQRVTLRCSPRSGDLSVYWYQQSLDQGLQFLIQYYNGEERAKGNILERFSAQQFPDLHSELNLSSLELGDSALYFCASSVGGFLTGANVLTFGAGSRLTVL.

To note about this clone: One base away lies a much larger clone, so this may be a sequencing read error. The rearrangement joins TRBV5-4 to TRBJ2-5; 13 bases match TRBD2. The J segment lost 10 bases and the V segment lost 4 bases, leaving 16 bases of the junction unmatched. Per germline, CDR1 SGHNT and CDR2 YYREEE (reference sequence). The length of the CDR3 is 17 residues. The CDR3 spells CASSRLAGGAVEVGQYF. The CDR3 DNA sequence: TGTGCCAGCAGCCGACTAGCGGGGGGTGCCGTCGAAGTCGGCCAGTACTTC. Full variable domain (outside the CDR3, taken from reference TRBV5-4 and TRBJ2-5): ETGVTQSPTHLIKTRGQQVTLRCSSQSGHNTVSWYQQALGQGPQFIFQYYREEENGRGNFPPRFSGLQFPNYSSELNVNALELDDSALYLCASSRLAGGAVEVGQYFGPGTRLLVL.

J is TRBJ2-7 and V is TRBV28; weak D call: TRBD1 (5 bases). The V gene lost 6 bases and the J gene lost 4 bases, with 13 bases spanning the gap. This CDR3 region has 13 residues. Germline V gives CDR1 MDHEN, CDR2 SYDVKM. CDR3 sequence: CASRGRAQYEQYF. DNA of the CDR3: TGTGCCAGCAGAGGCAGGGCCCAGTACGAGCAGTACTTC.

V gene TRBV6-6 combines with J gene TRBJ2-1; 12 bases fit TRBD1. CDR3 length: 16 amino acids. Germline loops: CDR1 MNHNY, CDR2 SVGAGI (reference sequence). The trim removed 2 bases at V and 6 bases at J, leaving 5 bases unmatched. The CDR3 here is CASSYRGTGGRNEQFF. Here the CDR3 DNA reads TGTGCCAGCAGTTACCGTGGGACAGGGGGCCGCAATGAGCAGTTCTTC.

The rearrangement joins TRBV7-2 to TRBJ2-2; D gene ambiguous. CDR3 length equals 16 residues. Between the trimmed V and J ends, which lost 5 bases and 5 bases, there was a span of 18 bases. The germline V gene has CDR1 SGHTA and CDR2 FQGNSA. CDR3 in amino acids: CASSPRSTLGTGELFF. DNA for the CDR3: TGTGCCAGCAGCCCACGATCGACCCTAGGAACCGGGGAGCTGTTTTTT.